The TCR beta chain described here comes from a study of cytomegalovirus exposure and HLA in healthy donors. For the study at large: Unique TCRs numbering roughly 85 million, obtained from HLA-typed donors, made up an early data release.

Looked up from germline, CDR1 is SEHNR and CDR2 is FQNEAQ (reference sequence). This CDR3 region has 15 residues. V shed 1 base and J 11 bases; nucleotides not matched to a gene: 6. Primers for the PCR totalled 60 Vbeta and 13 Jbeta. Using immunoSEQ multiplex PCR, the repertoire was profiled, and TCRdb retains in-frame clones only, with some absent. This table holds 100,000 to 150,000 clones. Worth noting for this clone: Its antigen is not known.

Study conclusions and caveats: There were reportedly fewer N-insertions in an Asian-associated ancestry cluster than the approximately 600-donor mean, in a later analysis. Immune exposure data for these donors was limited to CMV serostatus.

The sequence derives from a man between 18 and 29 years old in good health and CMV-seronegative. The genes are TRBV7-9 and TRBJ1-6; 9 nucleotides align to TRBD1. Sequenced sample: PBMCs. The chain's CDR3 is CASSLVGQGLTPLHF. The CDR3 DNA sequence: TGTGCCAGCAGCTTAGTGGGACAGGGTCTTACACCCCTCCACTTT.